This TCR beta chain was observed in a study of T cell clones after liver transplantation. Study at large: TCRbeta sequencing after a pre-transplant mixed lymphocyte reaction identified graft-donor-reactive clones, later tracked in post-transplant blood. Patients counted as tolerant after at least one year off all immunosuppression, enzymes not exceeding twice normal.

Libraries were prepared by immunoSEQ multiplex PCR; TCRdb keeps only in-frame clonotypes and omits some of them. The table records 55,000 to 75,000 clones, 70% of them present only once. Germline values: CDR1 SNHLY, CDR2 FYNNEI. Trimming took 5 bases from V and 10 from J; bases not matched to a gene: 6. The CDR3 length is 13 residues. Specimen: CD4+ T cells from blood, collected at the approximately 16-month timepoint. This TCR was sampled from a human patient who received a liver transplant. Some T cells could come from the graft donor. The genes are TRBV2 and TRBJ2-1, with TRBD2 matching over 9 bases. CDR3 residues: CASSYIAGVEQFF. DNA of the CDR3: TGTGCCAGCAGTTATATAGCGGGGGTCGAGCAGTTCTTC.